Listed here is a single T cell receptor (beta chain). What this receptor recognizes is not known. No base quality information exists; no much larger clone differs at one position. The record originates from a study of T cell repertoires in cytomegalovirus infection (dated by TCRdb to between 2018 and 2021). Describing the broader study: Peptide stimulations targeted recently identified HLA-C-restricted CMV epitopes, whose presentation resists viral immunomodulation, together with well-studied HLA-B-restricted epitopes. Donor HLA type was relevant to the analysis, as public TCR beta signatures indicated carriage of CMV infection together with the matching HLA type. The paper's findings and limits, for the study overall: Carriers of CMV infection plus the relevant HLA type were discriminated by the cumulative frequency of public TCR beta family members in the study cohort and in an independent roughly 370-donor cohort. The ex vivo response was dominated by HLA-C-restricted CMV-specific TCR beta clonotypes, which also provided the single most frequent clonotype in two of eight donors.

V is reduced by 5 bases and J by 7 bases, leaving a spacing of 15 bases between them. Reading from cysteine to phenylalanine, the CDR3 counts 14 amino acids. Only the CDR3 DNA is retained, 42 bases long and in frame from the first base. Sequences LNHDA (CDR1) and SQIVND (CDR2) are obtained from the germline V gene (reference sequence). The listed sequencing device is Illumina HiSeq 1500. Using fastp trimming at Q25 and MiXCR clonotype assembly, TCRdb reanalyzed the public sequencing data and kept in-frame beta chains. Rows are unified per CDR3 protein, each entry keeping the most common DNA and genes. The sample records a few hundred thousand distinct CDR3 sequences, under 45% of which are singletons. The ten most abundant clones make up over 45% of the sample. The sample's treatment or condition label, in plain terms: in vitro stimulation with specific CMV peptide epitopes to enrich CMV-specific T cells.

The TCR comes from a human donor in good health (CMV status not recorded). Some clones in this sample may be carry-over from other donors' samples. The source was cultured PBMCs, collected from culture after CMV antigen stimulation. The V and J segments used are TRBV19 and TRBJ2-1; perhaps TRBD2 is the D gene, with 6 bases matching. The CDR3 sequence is CASSGLALLNEQFF. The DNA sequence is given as TGTGCCAGTAGTGGGCTAGCGTTATTAAATGAGCAGTTCTTC.